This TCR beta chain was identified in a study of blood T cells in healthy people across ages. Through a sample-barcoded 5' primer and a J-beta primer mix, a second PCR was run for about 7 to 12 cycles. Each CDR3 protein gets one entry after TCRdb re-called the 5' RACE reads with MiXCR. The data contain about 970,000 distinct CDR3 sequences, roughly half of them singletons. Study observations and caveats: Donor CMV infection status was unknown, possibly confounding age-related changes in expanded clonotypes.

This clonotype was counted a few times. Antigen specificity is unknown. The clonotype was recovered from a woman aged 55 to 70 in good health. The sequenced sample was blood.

The CDR3 nucleotides are TGTGCCAGCAGCCAAGATGGGACTCGCACAGATACGCAGTATTTT. Amino acid sequence: CASSQDGTRTDTQYF. V and J are TRBV4-2 and TRBJ2-3; D is perhaps TRBD2 (6 bases). Trimming removed 0 bases from V and 1 base from J, with 8 bases in between. CDR3 length: 15 amino acids. The V gene's germline CDR1 is LGHNA and CDR2 YNFKEQ.